The 32 T cell receptor beta chains given below trace back to one sample, sequenced in a study of CD8+ T cells in alopecia areata. Reverse transcribed after extraction, RNA yielded cDNA as the sequencing template. Only in-frame clones appear in the TCRdb table, and some are missing; sequencing was by immunoSEQ multiplex PCR. This sample carries 290,000 or so clones, none of them present only once. Sorting relied on CD4, CD8alpha, NKG2D, NKG2ACE and other markers applied to pooled cutaneous lymph node cells. Sequenced sample: CD4+ T cells sorted from a lymph node. The source is a C3H/HeJ mouse with alopecia areata. As its MHC haplotype, the strain has H2-k.

In this sample, this clone turned up many times. The gene names here belong to mouse. The CDR3 sequence is CTCMPGQGTEQFF. The covered CDR3 bases are TGCACCTGCATGCCGGGACAGGGGACT. The chain has TRBV1 and TRBJ2-1, with 10 bases aligning to TRBD1. The sequence runs out 4 residues before the end of the CDR3; the remainder is reconstructed from the germline J gene. In germline, CDR1 is NSQYPW, CDR2 LRSPGD (reference sequence). This CDR3 has 13 residues.

This clone showed up just a few times. All gene names here are mouse names. From the germline J gene comes the end of the CDR3, since the read stops 4 residues before it. This chain connects TRBV31 to TRBJ2-5; TRBD1 aligns across 9 bases. Germline CDR1 reads GKSSPN; CDR2 reads SITVG. This CDR3 is 14 amino acids long. Partial CDR3 DNA: TGTGCCTGGAGTCTCCGGGACAGGGTGGAC. Translated, it gives CAWSLRDRVD. The entire CDR3 protein reads CAWSLRDRVDTQYF.

This clone has just a few counts. The genes and germline here are from mouse. The read is 4 residues too short to cover the CDR3 end, so that end is filled in from the germline J gene. The chain couples TRBV1 to TRBJ2-5; D possibly corresponds to TRBD2 (6 bases). The germline CDR1 and CDR2 sequences are NSQYPW and LRSPGD (reference sequence). The CDR3 is made up of 14 amino acids. The sequenced CDR3 bases are TGCACCTGCAGTGCAGGGGGGGTGAAGGAC. Its protein product is CTCSAGGVKD. The entire CDR3 is CTCSAGGVKDTQYF. The full variable domain, with the rest looked up from reference TRBV1 and TRBJ2-5, is VTLLEQNPRWRLVPRGQAVNLRCILKNSQYPWMSWYQQDLQKQLQWLFTLRSPGDKEVKSLPGADYLATRVTDTELRLQVANMSQGRTLYCTCSAGGVKDTQYFGPGTRLLVL.

About this clone: All gene names here are mouse names. With the read ending 4 residues before the CDR3 end, the germline J gene is used to fill in that end. V and J are TRBV13-1 and TRBJ2-3, with TRBD1 identical over 7 bases. The CDR3 is made up of 14 amino acids. V lost 3 bases, J lost 3 bases, and 4 bases stayed unmatched. CDR1 NSHNY and CDR2 SYGAGN come from the germline V gene. CDR3 loop: CASSGRQGAETLYF. The covered CDR3 bases are TGTGCCAGCAGTGGGAGACAGGGAGCAGAA.

This clone turned up a few times. Mouse names are used for the genes. With the read ending 3 residues before the CDR3 end, the germline J gene is used to fill in that end. J is TRBJ1-6 and V is TRBV19, with 9 bases aligning to TRBD1. TRBJ1-6 is classed as an ORF, of uncertain function. Germline CDR1 FNHDT, CDR2 SITEND (reference sequence). The CDR3 covers 18 residues. With V trimmed by 3 bases and J by 0 bases, 7 bases remained unmatched. The CDR3 bases that were read are TGTGCCAGCAGTAGCTTCTACAGGGGGCCTTCCTATAATTCGCCC. Translated, it gives CASSSFYRGPSYNSP. The CDR3 in its entirety is CASSSFYRGPSYNSPLYF.

Of note for this clone: Mouse gene names and germline throughout. Read coverage stops 4 residues before the CDR3 terminus; the germline J gene supplies the remainder. The V call is TRBV2, the J call TRBJ2-5; 9 bases agree with TRBD1. This CDR3 is 14 amino acids long. Germline CDR1 LGHNA, CDR2 YSYQKL. The CDR3: CASSLRDREDTQYF. The CDR3 bases that were read are TGTGCCAGCAGCCTCCGGGACAGGGAAGAC.

This clone was observed a handful of times. All gene names here are mouse names. The read terminates 4 residues ahead of where the CDR3 ends, so the germline J gene completes it. V usage is TRBV13-1 and J usage is TRBJ2-7, with 13 bases aligning to TRBD2. The CDR3 sequence is 16 residues long. The V and J ends lost 5 bases and 0 bases, in that order; junction bases with no gene match: 5. Per germline, CDR1 NSHNY and CDR2 SYGAGN. The CDR3: CASSYGTGGDSYEQYF. CDR3 DNA, as far as it was read: TGTGCCAGCAGCTATGGGACTGGGGGGGACTCCTAT.

Points on this clone: Any gene name here is a mouse gene name. Read coverage stops 4 residues before the CDR3 terminus; the germline J gene supplies the remainder. The genes are TRBV29 and TRBJ1-2; 9 bases are a match to TRBD1. V dropped 2 bases and J dropped 4; count of bases not matched to a gene: 2. Germline assignment: CDR1 MSHET and CDR2 SYDVDS. This CDR3 contains 14 residues. The CDR3 here is CASSLDRGGSDYTF. The part of the CDR3 DNA that was read is TGTGCTAGCAGTTTAGACAGGGGGGGCTCC.

A word on this clone: Germline and genes here are mouse. The CDR3 end is not reached by the read, which stops 3 residues before it; the germline J gene fills it in. The rearrangement links TRBV13-2 to TRBJ1-6; 7 nucleotides agree with TRBD1. TRBJ1-6 is given ORF status, its function remaining uncertain. V trimming: 1 base; J trimming: 0 bases; junction bases outside the gene matches: 4. The CDR3 is 17 amino acids. CDR1 and CDR2 (germline): NNHNN, SYGAGS (reference sequence). CDR3 sequence: CASGDQRDSSYNSPLYF. CDR3 DNA, as far as it was read: TGTGCCAGCGGTGATCAACGGGACAGTTCCTATAATTCGCCC.

A word on this clone: These gene names are mouse names. From the germline J gene comes the end of the CDR3, since the read stops 4 residues before it. The gene calls are TRBV13-1 and TRBJ2-1; D is possibly TRBD1 (6 bases). Germline V lookup: CDR1 NSHNY, CDR2 SYGAGN. Trimming removed 2 bases at V and 0 bases at J, with 9 bases between. The CDR3 covers 15 residues. CDR3 amino acids: CASSDRGTNYAEQFF. CDR3 DNA (partial): TGTGCCAGCAGTGACAGGGGAACTAACTATGCT.

This clone was counted a few times. The listed genes are named as in mouse. Sequencing ends 4 residues short of the CDR3 end; the germline J gene provides the rest. This chain uses TRBV13-3 with TRBJ2-3, with no clear D. V was pared by 1 base and J by 0 bases, with 6 bases between. Germline CDR1 NNHDY, CDR2 SYVADS. The CDR3 covers 14 residues. The CDR3 bases that were read are TGTGCCAGCAGTGATCTGGCTAGTGCAGAA. It yields the protein CASSDLASAE. In full, the CDR3 reads CASSDLASAETLYF.

This clone was observed a handful of times. Germline and genes here are mouse. The CDR3 end lies 4 residues beyond the end of the read and is filled in from the germline J gene. This chain joins TRBV13-2 and TRBJ1-2, with a possible D match to TRBD1 (5 bases). CDR1 and CDR2 from the germline V gene are NNHNN and SYGAGS (reference sequence). The CDR3 is made up of 13 amino acids. Trimming left V 5 bases short and J 0 bases short, with 8 bases between. The sequenced part of the CDR3 DNA is TGTGCCAGCGGGACAGACACAAACTCC. Residues: CASGTDTNS. The complete CDR3 sequence is CASGTDTNSDYTF.

In its sample, this clone was seen many times. These gene names are mouse names. The read ends 4 residues shy of where the CDR3 ends; the end is completed using the germline J gene. This chain links TRBV1 with TRBJ2-5; 7 bases are a match to TRBD1. Germline CDR1 NSQYPW, CDR2 LRSPGD (reference sequence). The CDR3 covers 12 residues. The CDR3 bases that were read are TGCACCTGCAGCGGGACAGAAGAC. It translates to CTCSGTED. The whole CDR3 sequence is CTCSGTEDTQYF.

This clone was found a few times. Mouse gene names and germline throughout. The read ends 4 residues early relative to the CDR3; the germline J gene fills the gap. The same CDR3 is also encoded by other DNA sequences in this sample. The chain links TRBV5 to TRBJ2-1; either TRBD1 or TRBD2 may fit D (6 bases each). The CDR3 length is 13 residues. CDR1 is LGHNA and CDR2 is YNLKQL in the germline V gene (reference sequence). The chain's CDR3 is CASSQGAGAEQFF. The sequenced CDR3 bases are TGTGCCAGCAGCCAGGGGGCCGGAGCT.

Points on this clone: Gene names are the mouse ones. Read coverage stops 4 residues before the CDR3 terminus; the germline J gene supplies the remainder. This sample also contains other DNA sequences that code for the same CDR3. The chain links TRBV31 to TRBJ2-7, with 9 bases lining up with TRBD2. The CDR3 totals 13 residues. Germline assignment: CDR1 GKSSPN and CDR2 SITVG. The CDR3 here is CAWSLLGGHEQYF. The covered CDR3 bases are TGTGCCTGGAGTCTATTGGGGGGGCAT.

This clone showed up just a few times. Genes and germline come from the mouse. The read terminates 4 residues ahead of where the CDR3 ends, so the germline J gene completes it. Other DNA sequences in the sample encode the same CDR3. This chain links TRBV13-3 with TRBJ1-2, with 11 bases that match TRBD1. Germline trimming cut 4 bases from V and 2 bases from J; bases unmatched to any gene: 4. The CDR3 spans 15 residues. From germline, CDR1 is NNHDY and CDR2 SYVADS. CDR3 sequence: CASSPGQGANSDYTF. CDR3 bases read: TGTGCCAGCAGTCCCGGACAGGGGGCGAACTCC.

With respect to this clone: The germline and genes are mouse ones. The read stops 4 residues short of the end of the CDR3; the missing end is completed from the germline J gene. The chain couples TRBV29 to TRBJ2-2; TRBD1 matches 7 bases. This CDR3 has 15 amino acids. The V gene's germline CDR1 is MSHET and CDR2 SYDVDS. The V and J ends lost 0 bases and 6 bases, in that order; junction bases with no gene match: 4. The CDR3 DNA, read in part, is TGTGCTAGCAGTTTATCTGGACAGGCCGCCGGG. Its translation is CASSLSGQAAG. The complete CDR3 protein is CASSLSGQAAGQLYF.

The table lists this clone with a few counts. Gene names and germline match the mouse. Read data end 4 residues before the CDR3 end; the end is taken from the germline J gene. The gene calls are TRBV13-1 and TRBJ2-2; D is possibly TRBD2 (6 bases). V lost 2 bases, J lost 1 base, and 15 bases lay in between. Germline V lookup: CDR1 NSHNY, CDR2 SYGAGN. This CDR3 region has 17 residues. The DNA read from the CDR3 is TGTGCCAGCAGTGAATTTGGGGGAGCGGAAAACACCGGG. Translated: CASSEFGGAENTG. The entire CDR3 protein reads CASSEFGGAENTGQLYF.

Note on this clone: Germline and genes: mouse. The read halts 4 residues ahead of the CDR3 end, with the missing end drawn from the germline J gene. Other nucleotide sequences in the sample specify the same CDR3. The V gene is TRBV31, the J gene TRBJ1-2; the match to TRBD1 covers 7 bases. V shed 2 bases, J shed 1 base, and the junction held 1 base outside the gene matches. The CDR3 is 13 residues long. CDR1 is GKSSPN and CDR2 is SITVG in the germline V gene. Here the CDR3 reads CAWSRDRNSDYTF. The CDR3 DNA, read in part, is TGTGCCTGGAGTAGGGACAGAAACTCC.

This clone was found a few times. The gene names here belong to mouse. The read finishes 4 residues shy of the CDR3 end, and the germline J gene is used to complete it. Other DNA sequences in the same sample also yield this CDR3. The rearrangement joins TRBV5 to TRBJ2-3; the D gene is possibly TRBD2 (6 bases). V was cut by 1 base and J by 0 bases, with 8 bases left in between. CDR3 size: 15 residues. Germline V gene sequence: CDR1 LGHNA, CDR2 YNLKQL (reference sequence). The CDR3 DNA, read in part, is TGTGCCAGCAGCCAAGCTGGGGCCAGTGCAGAA. Encoded protein: CASSQAGASAE. The whole CDR3 sequence reads CASSQAGASAETLYF.

Concerning this clone: The genes are named according to mouse. The read is 4 residues too short to cover the CDR3 end, so that end is filled in from the germline J gene. V usage is TRBV29 and J usage is TRBJ2-2, with TRBD1 matching 10 bases. Germline loops: CDR1 MSHET, CDR2 SYDVDS. This CDR3 region has 15 residues. J gave up 0 bases and V 6 bases, and 1 base lay outside the gene matches. The chain's CDR3 is CASRGQGANTGQLYF. The part of the CDR3 DNA that was read is TGTGCTAGCAGAGGACAGGGGGCAAACACCGGG.

This clone has more than one count but fewer than ten. Genes here carry mouse names. Read sequence stops 4 residues before the CDR3 end, and the germline J gene provides the missing end. The chain uses TRBV31 and TRBJ2-1; 9 positions match TRBD2. With V trimmed by 0 bases and J by 0 bases, 3 bases remained unmatched. Germline assignment: CDR1 GKSSPN and CDR2 SITVG. This CDR3 is 16 amino acids long. The CDR3 sequence is CAWSLLTGGNYAEQFF. The sequenced CDR3 bases are TGTGCCTGGAGTCTACTGACTGGGGGTAACTATGCT.

As concerns this clone: The genes are named according to mouse. The read terminates 3 residues before the CDR3 end, so the remaining end is supplied by the germline J gene. The same CDR3 arises from other DNA sequences in this sample as well. The chain joins TRBV31 to TRBJ1-6, with 7 bases that match TRBD1. TRBJ1-6 is filed as an ORF, its function uncertain. V gave up 3 bases and J gave up 5 bases; unmatched junction bases: 4. The CDR3 length is 14 residues. The V gene's germline CDR1 is GKSSPN and CDR2 SITVG. The CDR3 is CAWSLGTDNSPLYF. Partial CDR3 DNA: TGTGCCTGGAGCCTCGGGACAGATAATTCGCCC.

This clone has a handful of counts. The gene names here belong to mouse. Coverage ceases 4 residues before the CDR3 finishes, and the germline J gene fills in the end. The sample has other DNA sequences that encode this CDR3 too. V and J are TRBV19 and TRBJ1-1, with 11 bases fitting TRBD1. The CDR3 totals 14 residues. Germline V gene lookup returns CDR1 FNHDT and CDR2 SITEND (reference sequence). Losses at the gene ends were 2 bases for V and 3 bases for J; bases not matched to a gene: 0. The CDR3 region is CASSMGQGDTEVFF. CDR3 DNA, as far as it was read: TGTGCCAGCAGTATGGGACAGGGGGACACA.

This clone has ten or more counts. Genes and germline come from the mouse. The DNA ends 4 residues before the CDR3 does, and the rest of the CDR3 is filled in from the germline J gene. The same CDR3 also results from other DNA sequences found in this sample. The J gene is TRBJ2-5, the V gene TRBV29, with D possibly matching TRBD1 (6 bases). The CDR3 has 13 amino acids. The germline gives CDR1 MSHET, CDR2 SYDVDS. The covered CDR3 bases are TGTGCTAGCAGTTTGGGGACAAAAGAC. Encoded protein: CASSLGTKD. The whole CDR3 is CASSLGTKDTQYF. Supplemented by reference TRBV29 and TRBJ2-5, the full variable domain reads DMKVTQMPRYLIKRMGENVLLECGQDMSHETMYWYRQDPGLGLQLIYISYDVDSNSEGDIPKGYRVSRKKREHFSLILDSAKTNQTSVYFCASSLGTKDTQYFGPGTRLLVL.

Concerning this clone: Gene names are the mouse ones. Read coverage stops 4 residues before the CDR3 terminus; the germline J gene supplies the remainder. The rearrangement uses TRBV5 and TRBJ2-1; no reliable D call. V lost 4 bases and J 1 base, leaving 2 bases between the germline ends. CDR3 length: 12 residues. Germline-derived CDR1 and CDR2 are LGHNA and YNLKQL (reference sequence). The CDR3: CASSPNYAEQFF. The covered CDR3 bases are TGTGCCAGCAGCCCAAACTATGCT.

Remarks on this clone: Any gene name here is a mouse gene name. Sequencing ends 3 residues short of the CDR3 end; the germline J gene provides the rest. V and J are TRBV31 and TRBJ1-6; D perhaps matches TRBD1 (5 bases). TRBJ1-6 is an ORF; its function is uncertain. Trimming cost V 2 bases and J 0 bases, with 5 bases left between them. Germline assignment: CDR1 GKSSPN and CDR2 SITVG. CDR3 length: 14 residues. The sequenced part of the CDR3 DNA is TGTGCCTGGAGTGACAGTTCCTATAATTCGCCC. Its protein is CAWSDSSYNSP. From start to end, the CDR3 is CAWSDSSYNSPLYF.

Only a few counts were recorded for this clone. Here the gene names and germline are mouse. CDR3 in amino acids: CASRTGTGQLYF. The DNA read from the CDR3 is TGTGCCAGCAGAACAGGCACCGGG. The chain combines TRBV19 with TRBJ2-2; perhaps TRBD1 as D (5 bases). The read terminates 4 residues ahead of where the CDR3 ends, so the germline J gene completes it. Trimming took off 5 bases at V and 4 bases at J, with 6 bases between the two ends. The CDR3 runs 12 residues. The V gene's germline CDR1 is FNHDT and CDR2 SITEND (reference sequence).

This clone has just a few counts. Germline and genes: mouse. CDR3: CASSRDSGGTYEQYF. The part of the CDR3 DNA that was read is TGTGCTAGCAGTAGAGATTCAGGGGGGACCTAT. The chain is built from TRBV17 and TRBJ2-7; perhaps TRBD1 as D (7 bases). The read falls 4 residues short of the CDR3 end, and the missing part is taken from the germline J gene. V lost 0 bases, J lost 2 bases, and 11 bases lay in between. This CDR3 has 15 amino acids. Germline V gene sequence: CDR1 MNHDT, CDR2 YYDKIL.

Concerning this clone: Gene names and germline refer to mouse. The sequenced fragment ends 4 residues before the CDR3 boundary, so the rest is inferred from the germline J gene. Different DNA sequences within this sample yield the same CDR3. The rearrangement links TRBV1 to TRBJ1-1; D perhaps matches TRBD1 (5 bases). Germline CDR1 reads NSQYPW; CDR2 reads LRSPGD (reference sequence). The CDR3 totals 15 residues. V shed 3 bases and J shed 0 bases, with 11 bases lying between them. CDR3 protein: CTCSASGTANTEVFF. The covered CDR3 bases are TGCACCTGCAGTGCGTCCGGGACTGCAAACACA.

This clone has a handful of counts. Mouse gene names apply. Coverage ceases 4 residues before the CDR3 finishes, and the germline J gene fills in the end. The chain employs TRBV1 and TRBJ2-3; TRBD2 aligns across 8 bases. CDR3 length: 15 amino acids. Germline V CDR1 and CDR2: NSQYPW, LRSPGD (reference sequence). The CDR3 reads CTCSADSWGEETLYF. Partial CDR3 DNA: TGCACCTGCAGTGCAGATTCCTGGGGGGAAGAA.

Turning to this clone: The listed genes are named as in mouse. The CDR3 end is not reached by the read, which stops 4 residues before it; the germline J gene fills it in. The gene calls are TRBV19 and TRBJ1-2; D is perhaps TRBD1 (5 bases). The CDR3 has 14 residues. Germline loops: CDR1 FNHDT, CDR2 SITEND (reference sequence). V gave up 4 bases and J gave up 3 bases, with 13 bases separating them. The CDR3 loop reads CASSGRRADSDYTF. Incomplete CDR3 DNA: TGTGCCAGCAGTGGCCGCAGGGCGGACTCC.